Below are 26 T cell receptor beta chains sequenced from a single sample in a study of blood T cell repertoires in COVID-19. Method: immunoSEQ multiplex PCR; TCRdb's copy keeps in-frame clones and lacks some. Of some 260,000 clones in the sample, 85% to 90% were seen once. Material for sequencing was PBMCs or T cells enriched from blood (not recorded which). The receptors were gathered from a man aged 40-49 years who had recovered from COVID-19.

This clone was seen more than once but under ten times. The chain joins TRBV19 to TRBJ1-5; D may be TRBD1 (6 bases). The ends were cut back, 7 bases at V and 5 bases at J, with 15 bases in the middle. The CDR3 totals 14 residues. CDR1 and CDR2 (germline): LNHDA, SQIVND (reference sequence). CDR3 nucleotides: TGTGCCAGTACCAAGGGGGGGAGGGATCAGCCCCAGCATTTT. Encoded protein: CASTKGGRDQPQHF.

The chain has TRBV24-1 and TRBJ2-1; the D gene is possibly TRBD2 (5 bases). The ends were cut back, 5 bases at V and 6 bases at J, with 13 bases in the middle. CDR3 length: 14 residues. The germline V gene encodes CDR1 KGHDR and CDR2 SFDVKD. The CDR3 sequence is CATSGGVGGNEQFF. The CDR3 DNA sequence: TGTGCCACCAGTGGGGGAGTTGGTGGCAATGAGCAGTTCTTC.

The chain has TRBV3-1 (or the pseudogene TRBV3-2) and TRBJ2-7; D is possibly TRBD2 (5 bases). The CDR3 has 13 amino acids. Trimming left V 3 bases short and J 10 bases short, with 16 bases between. The germline V gene has CDR1 LGHDT and CDR2 YNNKEL (reference sequence). CDR3: CASSHGIGSGQYF. CDR3 sequence (DNA): TGTGCCAGCAGCCATGGGATAGGGTCGGGACAGTACTTC.

The J gene is TRBJ1-3, the V gene TRBV7-3; D call uncertain. V was cut by 2 bases and J by 4 bases, with 9 bases left in between. Germline CDR1 is SGHTA and CDR2 is FQGTGA. The CDR3 covers 14 residues. CDR3 bases: TGTGCCAGCAGCTTATCTAACTTGGGAAACACCATATATTTT. It is translated as CASSLSNLGNTIYF.

The gene calls are TRBV28 and TRBJ1-1; TRBD1 aligns across 7 bases. After removal of 8 bases from V and 2 bases from J, the junction contained 8 bases not matched to a gene. This CDR3 has 14 amino acids. CDR1 and CDR2 (germline): MDHEN, SYDVKM. In DNA, the CDR3 is TGTGCCAGCGTGTCGGGACAGCATAACACTGAAGCTTTCTTT. Protein product: CASVSGQHNTEAFF.

The chain joins TRBV3-1 (or the pseudogene TRBV3-2) to TRBJ1-2; D unresolved. The CDR3 length is 12 residues. Germline loops: CDR1 LGHDT, CDR2 YNNKEL (reference sequence). V shed 2 bases and J shed 8 bases, with 9 bases lying between them. In DNA form, the CDR3 reads TGTGCCAGCAGCCAATCACGAAGCGGCTACACCTTC. Its translation is CASSQSRSGYTF.

The genes are TRBV6-5 and TRBJ1-5, with a possible D match to TRBD1 (6 bases). The germline CDR1 and CDR2 sequences are MNHEY and SVGAGI. Trimming took off 4 bases at V and 5 bases at J, with 15 bases between the two ends. CDR3 length equals 15 residues. The CDR3 protein is CASSSSRDIYQPQHF. CDR3 sequence (DNA): TGTGCCAGCAGTTCGTCCCGGGACATTTATCAGCCCCAGCATTTT.

This rearrangement joins TRBV19 to TRBJ2-7; weak D call: TRBD1 (5 bases). CDR1 is LNHDA, CDR2 SQIVND, per germline (reference sequence). Trimming stripped 1 base from V and 3 bases from J, with 7 bases between. The CDR3 is 13 amino acids. CDR3 in DNA: TGTGCCAGTAGTATAGGGACAAGCTACGAGCAGTACTTC. Translation: CASSIGTSYEQYF. The variable domain in full, completed from reference TRBV19 and TRBJ2-7, reads DGGITQSPKYLFRKEGQNVTLSCEQNLNHDAMYWYRQDPGQGLRLIYYSQIVNDFQKGDIAEGYSVSREKKESFPLTVTSAQKNPTAFYLCASSIGTSYEQYFGPGTRLTVT.

This clone was counted a few times. The gene calls are TRBV28 and TRBJ1-4; D remains ambiguous. Germline V lookup: CDR1 MDHEN, CDR2 SYDVKM. This CDR3 region has 14 residues. V was shortened by 5 bases and J by 5 bases, with 12 bases between the two germline ends. The CDR3 DNA reads as TGTGCCAGCAGTCCCGGTGACTTGAATGAAAAACTGTTTTTT. Its protein is CASSPGDLNEKLFF.

The J gene is TRBJ1-3, the V gene TRBV7-2, with TRBD1 identical over 7 bases. The V gene end was trimmed by 4 bases and the J gene end by 0 bases; junction bases not matched to a gene: 6. The length of the CDR3 is 16 residues. Looked up from germline, CDR1 is SGHTA and CDR2 is FQGNSA. Here the CDR3 DNA reads TGTGCCAGCAGCTGGCAACAGGGGCTCTCTGGAAACACCATATATTTT. It translates to CASSWQQGLSGNTIYF.

The chain recombines TRBV11-2 with TRBJ2-7; TRBD1 aligns across 10 bases. The J segment lost 0 bases and the V segment lost 5 bases, leaving 4 bases of the junction unmatched. Germline values: CDR1 SGHAT, CDR2 FQNNGV. This CDR3 has 15 residues. The CDR3 is CASSRTGGSSYEQYF. The CDR3 region has the DNA TGTGCCAGCAGCCGGACAGGGGGAAGCTCCTACGAGCAGTACTTC.

J is TRBJ1-5 and V is TRBV27, with D possibly TRBD1 on 6 matching bases. Trimming removed 5 bases at V and 9 bases at J, with 14 bases between. This CDR3 contains 13 residues. CDR1 is MNHEY and CDR2 is SMNVEV in the germline V gene (reference sequence). CDR3 DNA: TGTGCCAGCAGTGGTAACAGGGTTCTGCCCCAGCATTTT. Translation: CASSGNRVLPQHF.

This clone has just a few counts. The chain carries TRBV29-1 and TRBJ2-7; D is possibly TRBD2 (6 bases). The CDR3 length is 14 residues. Germline V gene lookup returns CDR1 SQVTM and CDR2 ANQGSEA. The V end was cut by 4 bases, the J end by 0 bases, with 13 bases between. Written as DNA, the CDR3 is TGCAGCGTTGGCAGCGGGCTTGACTCCTACGAGCAGTACTTC. It is translated as CSVGSGLDSYEQYF.

V and J are TRBV9 and TRBJ2-5, with D perhaps TRBD2 (6 bases). Germline CDR1 and CDR2: SGDLS and YYNGEE. The CDR3 is 14 residues long. V was shortened by 0 bases and J by 5 bases, with 11 bases between the two germline ends. CDR3 DNA sequence: TGTGCCAGCAGCGTAGGACTAGGTAGGGAGACCCAGTACTTC. It is translated as CASSVGLGRETQYF.

This clone showed up just a few times. The V call is TRBV30, the J call TRBJ1-3; no definite D call. Trimming left V 8 bases short and J 2 bases short, with 16 bases between. This CDR3 spans 14 amino acids. Per germline, CDR1 GTSNPN and CDR2 SVGIG (reference sequence). CDR3 loop: CARESVSAGNTIYF. In DNA form, the CDR3 reads TGTGCCCGGGAAAGTGTGTCAGCTGGAAACACCATATATTTT.

In this sample, this clone turned up once. The chain joins TRBV7-2 to TRBJ2-3; the D gene is possibly TRBD2 (7 bases). The V end lost 3 bases, the J end lost 0 bases, and 10 bases lay between the germline ends. The CDR3 is made up of 15 amino acids. Germline CDR1 and CDR2: SGHTA and FQGNSA. The CDR3 DNA reads as TGTGCCAGCAGCTTGGGGGGGCTAAGCACAGATACGCAGTATTTT. Translation gives CASSLGGLSTDTQYF.

This chain uses TRBV5-4 with TRBJ2-1; 8 nucleotides agree with TRBD1. There are 15 residues in the CDR3. Germline V gene sequence: CDR1 SGHNT, CDR2 YYREEE (reference sequence). The trim removed 5 bases at V and 4 bases at J, leaving 8 bases unmatched. In DNA form, the CDR3 reads TGTGCCAGCAGTTTTGGACAGGGAAGGTACAATGAGCAGTTCTTC. Translated, it gives CASSFGQGRYNEQFF. The full variable domain, its missing parts supplied by reference TRBV5-4 and TRBJ2-1, is ETGVTQSPTHLIKTRGQQVTLRCSSQSGHNTVSWYQQALGQGPQFIFQYYREEENGRGNFPPRFSGLQFPNYSSELNVNALELDDSALYLCASSFGQGRYNEQFFGPGTRLTVL.

The V and J genes are TRBV28 and TRBJ1-1, with a possible D match to TRBD1 (5 bases). The germline gives CDR1 MDHEN, CDR2 SYDVKM. The CDR3 runs to 13 residues. V gave up 10 bases and J gave up 3 bases, with 15 bases separating them. In DNA form, the CDR3 reads TGTGCCAACCATGGCGGGGGATACACTGAAGCTTTCTTT. Protein: CANHGGGYTEAFF.

This rearrangement joins TRBV27 to TRBJ2-1; a possible D gene is TRBD1 (5 bases). The CDR3 sequence is 11 residues long. Germline V gene data show CDR1 as MNHEY and CDR2 as SMNVEV (reference sequence). Trimming took 11 bases from V and 8 from J, leaving 13 bases between them. The CDR3 DNA follows: TGTGCCTCTCGTAGGGGCGATGAGCAGTTCTTC. It encodes CASRRGDEQFF.

Written as DNA, the CDR3 is TGTGCCAGCAGCACGGGACTAGCGGGAGATTTATGGTCGGCGAATGAGCAGTTCTTC. This codes for CASSTGLAGDLWSANEQFF. V is TRBV27 and J is TRBJ2-1, with TRBD2 matching 14 bases. The CDR3 sequence is 19 residues long. After removal of 6 bases from V and 7 bases from J, the junction contained 17 bases not matched to a gene. The germline V gene encodes CDR1 MNHEY and CDR2 SMNVEV (reference sequence).

This clone occurred once. The chain uses TRBV6-5 and TRBJ2-7; a weak D match, TRBD2 (6 bases). This CDR3 region has 12 residues. The germline V gene has CDR1 MNHEY and CDR2 SVGAGI. V dropped 8 bases and J dropped 6 bases, with 14 bases sitting between them. This CDR3 is CASARGSGEQYF. The DNA for the CDR3 is TGTGCCAGCGCACGGGGGTCGGGCGAGCAGTACTTC.

This chain links TRBV28 with TRBJ2-7, with D maybe TRBD1 (5 bases). The CDR3 loop spans 14 amino acids. V lost 6 bases to trimming and J lost 6 bases, with 18 bases between them. Germline CDR1 reads MDHEN; CDR2 reads SYDVKM. CDR3 sequence reads: CASRIERETGEQYF. In DNA, the CDR3 is TGTGCCAGCAGGATAGAACGAGAAACAGGCGAGCAGTACTTC.

The chain couples TRBV5-5 to TRBJ2-7; tentatively, D is TRBD1 (5 bases). V was pared by 0 bases and J by 7 bases, with 17 bases between. The CDR3 contains 15 residues. The germline CDR1 and CDR2 sequences are SGHKS and YYEKEE (reference sequence). The CDR3 loop reads CASSLAGAASGEQYF. The CDR3 coding sequence is TGTGCCAGCAGCTTGGCTGGGGCTGCCTCCGGGGAGCAGTACTTC.

V gene TRBV3-1 (or the pseudogene TRBV3-2) combines with J gene TRBJ1-5; D is ambiguous. Germline CDR1 reads LGHDT; CDR2 reads YNNKEL (reference sequence). The CDR3 length is 15 residues. V gave up 0 bases and J gave up 3 bases, with 9 bases separating them. CDR3 sequence reads: CASSQDMTANQPQHF. The CDR3, as DNA: TGTGCCAGCAGCCAAGATATGACTGCCAATCAGCCCCAGCATTTT.

This chain uses TRBV6-5 with TRBJ1-2; 8 positions agree with TRBD1. CDR3 length equals 16 residues. V shed 4 bases, J shed 7 bases, and the junction held 14 bases outside the gene matches. The germline V gene has CDR1 MNHEY and CDR2 SVGAGI. This CDR3 is CASSSFRRQGNVGYTF. Here the CDR3 DNA reads TGTGCCAGCAGTTCGTTCCGGAGACAGGGGAACGTTGGCTACACCTTC.

The V and J genes are TRBV10-3 and TRBJ2-7, with TRBD2 matching 8 bases. There are 19 residues in the CDR3. Germline CDR1 and CDR2: ENHRY and SYGVKD. The ends lost 4 bases at V and 2 bases at J; junction bases unmatched: 19. DNA for the CDR3: TGTGCCATCAGTGGGGGCGTGCGACTAGCGCAGTTGAAACCCTACGAGCAGTACTTC. Its protein is CAISGGVRLAQLKPYEQYF.